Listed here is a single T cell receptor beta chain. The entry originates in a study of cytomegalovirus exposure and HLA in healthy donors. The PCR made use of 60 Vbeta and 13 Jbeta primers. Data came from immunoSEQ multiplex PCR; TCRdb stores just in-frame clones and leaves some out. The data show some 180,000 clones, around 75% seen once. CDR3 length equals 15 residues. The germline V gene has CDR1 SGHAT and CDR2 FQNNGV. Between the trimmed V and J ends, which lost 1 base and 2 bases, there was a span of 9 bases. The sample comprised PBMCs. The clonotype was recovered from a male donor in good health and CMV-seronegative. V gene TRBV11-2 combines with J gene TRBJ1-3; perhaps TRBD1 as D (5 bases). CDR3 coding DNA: TGTGCCAGCAGCTTAGTGGCGACAGCTGGAAACACCATATATTTT. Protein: CASSLVATAGNTIYF.